This paragraph covers one TCR beta chain sequence. Its antigen remains unknown. The data are from a study of cytomegalovirus exposure and HLA in healthy donors. For the study at large: Ancestry clustering placed around four fifths of approximately 370 genotyped donors in the Caucasian-associated cluster. Study results and caveats: On later analysis, the bulk of CMV-associated TCR beta chains appeared to be HLA-restricted.

This PCR relied on a set of 60 Vbeta primers and 13 Jbeta primers. Sequenced by immunoSEQ multiplex PCR; TCRdb stores in-frame clones only, minus some. Its listing shows approximately 180,000 clones. The sample comprised PBMCs. The TCR sequence derives from a man between 25 and 39 years old in good health and CMV-seronegative.

This CDR3 reads CASSLLSLEYEQYF. CDR3 nucleotide sequence: TGTGCCAGCAGCTTACTCTCCCTAGAGTACGAGCAGTACTTC. The chain carries TRBV7-9 and TRBJ2-7; D is unclear. The CDR3 sequence is 14 residues long. V was cut by 2 bases and J by 4 bases, with 12 bases left in between. The germline gives CDR1 SEHNR, CDR2 FQNEAQ (reference sequence).